This is a list of T cell receptor beta chains from one sample in a study of T cell responses to AZD1222 COVID-19 vaccine. Clones were sequenced by immunoSEQ multiplex PCR, and TCRdb holds only the in-frame ones, with some missing. The sample includes approximately 170,000 clones, roughly nine tenths of them seen just once. The input for sequencing was peripheral blood, taken 28 days after the second AZD1222 dose. The receptor set was obtained from an adult who received the AZD1222 COVID-19 vaccine. CDR3s include the opening cysteine and the closing phenylalanine or tryptophan. A D gene is named only where the DNA matches it firmly. Size is omitted from some rows. Given values are once, few, many or a class for expanded clones.

V: TRBV12-3/TRBV12-4
J: TRBJ1-6
size: .
D: .
DNA: TGTGCCAGCAGTTTCCCCAATTCACCCCTCCACTTT
CDR3: CASSFPNSPLHF

V: TRBV3-1/TRBV3-2
J: TRBJ1-3
size: .
D: .
DNA: TGTGCCAGCAGGGGATCCCTTGGAAACACCATATATTTT
CDR3: CASRGSLGNTIYF

V: TRBV7-2
J: TRBJ2-3
size: .
D: TRBD2
DNA: TGTGCCAGCAGCTTAGGCGGGGGGGGGACAGATACGCAGTATTTT
CDR3: CASSLGGGGTDTQYF

V: TRBV4-2
J: TRBJ1-5
size: .
D: .
DNA: TGTGCCAGCAGCCAAGATCCCCGAACAGATCATAGCAATCAGCCCCAGCATTTT
CDR3: CASSQDPRTDHSNQPQHF

V: TRBV5-1
J: TRBJ2-3
size: .
D: TRBD2
DNA: TGCGCCAGCAGCTTGGGAGCGGTCCGGGGGGACACAGATACGCAGTATTTT
CDR3: CASSLGAVRGDTDTQYF

V: TRBV2
J: TRBJ1-2
size: .
D: TRBD1
DNA: TGTGCCATCACCCGGACAGGACACTATGGCTACACCTTC
CDR3: CAITRTGHYGYTF

V: TRBV7-9
J: TRBJ2-3
size: .
D: .
DNA: TGTGCCAGCAGCTTAGGGGAACCAGATACGCAGTATTTT
CDR3: CASSLGEPDTQYF

V: TRBV7-2
J: TRBJ2-3
size: .
D: TRBD2
DNA: TGTGCCAGCAGCTCCCTCGGCCCCGGACTAGCGGGGGTTGGGAATACGCAGTATTTT
CDR3: CASSSLGPGLAGVGNTQYF

V: TRBV4-1
J: TRBJ1-6
size: few
D: TRBD1
DNA: TGCGCCAGCAGCCAAGATGGGTGGGGACAGTATAATTCACCCCTCCACTTT
CDR3: CASSQDGWGQYNSPLHF

V: TRBV12-5
J: TRBJ1-5
size: .
D: .
DNA: TGTGCTAGTGGTTTGGCGGTTAGCAATCAGCCCCAGCATTTT
CDR3: CASGLAVSNQPQHF

V: TRBV12-3/TRBV12-4
J: TRBJ2-2
size: .
D: .
DNA: TGTGCCAGCAGTCGAGCGGGCGCCGGGGAGCTGTTTTTT
CDR3: CASSRAGAGELFF

V: TRBV19
J: TRBJ1-1
size: .
D: .
DNA: TGTGCCAGTCGGACGGGGATCATGAACACTGAAGCTTTCTTT
CDR3: CASRTGIMNTEAFF